The T cell receptor (beta chain) under discussion was sequenced for a study of blood T cell repertoires in COVID-19 (dated by TCRdb to the early 2020s). About the full investigation: Samples from collaborators originated in the United States, Italy and Spain and spanned both the acute and convalescent phases of COVID-19. The prospective study material was composed of cDNA or gDNA derived from T cells, B-cell-depleted T cells, or PBMCs. Where available, HLA class I and class II types were taken from metadata supplied by the sample provider and were not determined by assay-based typing. The repertoires were released in a freely available public database meant as a resource for research on the immune response to SARS-CoV-2. The samples were drawn from the first 160 participants of the ongoing ImmuneRACE study and from 950 to 1,500 subjects provided by 6 global collaborators. The dataset comprised deeply sampled blood TCRbeta repertoires from subjects exposed to, actively infected with, or recovered from COVID-19. Nearly every sample came with metadata listing a de-identified subject ID, COVID-19 status, age in years and sex. The research as a whole found: The amount of clinical and demographic metadata varied by source and participant and was provided uncurated.

Each collaborating institution followed its own protocols to collect whole blood in K2EDTA tubes. For TCRbeta analysis, collaborators shipped samples in one of three forms: frozen whole blood, isolated PBMCs, or DNA extracted from either of those sample types. The CDR3 has 14 amino acids, counting the end cysteine and phenylalanine. Only the CDR3 DNA is retained, 42 bases long and in frame from the first base. Via the germline V gene (reference sequence), CDR1 is LNHDA and CDR2 SQIVND. At the junction V is shortened by 1 base and J by 10 bases, with 14 bases in between. Remarks on this clone: Its antigen remains undetermined. Base qualities are missing; no much larger clone stands one base away.

TCRbeta CDR3 regions were amplified from genomic DNA using the immunoSEQ Assay, a bias-controlled multiplex PCR. As for the original processing: Within the assay, amplification of reference gene primers was used to estimate how many nucleated cells each sample contained. To quantify the absolute abundance of each unique TCRbeta CDR3 rearrangement, sequence reads were collapsed and filtered. For each sample, productive Simpson clonality was calculated by taking the square root of Simpson's diversity index across productive rearrangements. The source is immuneACCESS, and TCRdb retained only in-frame sequences with V and J called. Part of the clones is not carried over; for the studies checked, unresolved V genes explain less than half of this, and the remainder is unexplained. That table supplies the V and J calls and clone size; D and trimming were determined from the DNA. For this sample there are about 230,000 clones; approximately 83% appear just once. The ten largest clonotypes hold around 27% of the sample.

The TCR originated in a man aged 35 to 55 with acute or convalescent COVID-19. The source material was peripheral blood. The chain is assembled from TRBV19 and TRBJ1-5; the D gene is not confidently resolved. CDR3 protein: CASSIGQLGSPQHF. The DNA sequence is TGTGCCAGTAGTATAGGGCAGCTAGGATCCCCCCAGCATTTT.